This T cell receptor (beta chain) was identified in a study of Graves' ophthalmopathy and Graves' hyperthyroidism. A word on this clonotype: What it binds is unknown. Since no conserved phenylalanine or tryptophan closes the CDR3, a read error is the likely cause. The limits of the CDR3 on the DNA are not certain, so only TCRdb's listed CDR3 is given.

Points from the study as a whole: The 13-signature model separated ophthalmopathy from stable hyperthyroidism at roughly 88% sensitivity and approximately 81% specificity.

Per the germline V gene, CDR1 is MNHNS and CDR2 is SASEGT. The CDR3 spans 9 amino acids, including both terminal residues. Amplification from RNA transcripts yielded the TCR beta CDR3 regions. HTBI-primed first-round RT-PCR preceded second-round multiplex PCR. TCRdb recomputed calls from the multiplex PCR reads with MiXCR, one row per CDR3 protein. Of 340,000 or so distinct CDR3 sequences listed, around a sixth were seen once; the top ten hold approximately 13%. Moderate-to-severe activity, CAS ≥3, NOSPECS ≥4 and a duration under 3 months were seen in donors with ophthalmopathy. The V and J genes are TRBV6-1 and TRBJ1-2; TRBD1, the D gene given by the table, was not confirmed from the DNA. What was sequenced was peripheral blood. This TCR derives from an adult man with Graves' ophthalmopathy. CDR3 in amino acids: CASSGDRSL.